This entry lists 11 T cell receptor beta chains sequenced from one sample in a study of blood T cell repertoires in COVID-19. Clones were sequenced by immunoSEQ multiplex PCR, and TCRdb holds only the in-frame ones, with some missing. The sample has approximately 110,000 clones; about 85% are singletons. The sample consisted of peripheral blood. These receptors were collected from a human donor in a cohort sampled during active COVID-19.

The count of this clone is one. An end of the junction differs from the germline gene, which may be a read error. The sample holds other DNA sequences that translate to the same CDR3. The DNA for the CDR3 is TGTGCCAGCGGCGGCAGGGGCGCATCCTACAATGAACAGTTCTTC. Its protein product is CASGGRGASYNEQFF. This rearrangement joins TRBV3-1 (or the pseudogene TRBV3-2) to TRBJ2-1, with a possible D match to TRBD1 (6 bases). This CDR3 spans 15 amino acids. Germline CDR1 is LGHDT and CDR2 is YNNKEL (reference sequence).

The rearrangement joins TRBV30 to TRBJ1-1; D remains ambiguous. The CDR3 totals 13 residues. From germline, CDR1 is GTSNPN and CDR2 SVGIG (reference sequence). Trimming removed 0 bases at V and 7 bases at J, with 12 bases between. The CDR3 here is CAWSVFGHGEAFF. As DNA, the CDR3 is TGTGCCTGGAGTGTATTTGGGCACGGTGAAGCTTTCTTT. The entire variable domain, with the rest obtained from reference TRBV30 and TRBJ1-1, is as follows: SQTIHQWPATLVQPVGSPLSLECTVEGTSNPNLYWYRQAAGRGLQLLFYSVGIGQISSEVPQNLSASRPQDRQFILSSKKLLLSDSGFYLCAWSVFGHGEAFFGQGTRLTVV.

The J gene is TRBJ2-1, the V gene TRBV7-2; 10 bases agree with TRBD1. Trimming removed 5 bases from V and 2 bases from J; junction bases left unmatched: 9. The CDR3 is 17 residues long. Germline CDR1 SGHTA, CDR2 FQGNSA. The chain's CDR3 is CASSPRDRGTPYNEQFF. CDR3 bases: TGTGCCAGCAGCCCCCGGGACAGGGGTACTCCCTACAATGAGCAGTTCTTC.

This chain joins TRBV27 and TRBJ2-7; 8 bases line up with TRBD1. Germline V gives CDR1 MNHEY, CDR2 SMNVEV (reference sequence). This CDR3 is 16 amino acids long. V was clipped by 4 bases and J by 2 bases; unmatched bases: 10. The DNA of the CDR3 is TGTGCCAGCAGTTCGAGCCCCGGGACAGGTACCTACGAGCAGTACTTC. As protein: CASSSSPGTGTYEQYF.

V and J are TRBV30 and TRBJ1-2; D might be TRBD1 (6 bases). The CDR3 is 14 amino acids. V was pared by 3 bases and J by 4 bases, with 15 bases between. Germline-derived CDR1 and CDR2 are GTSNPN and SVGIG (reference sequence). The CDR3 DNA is TGTGCCTGGAGCTTCAGGGGTGCGGTCTATGGCTACACCTTC. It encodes CAWSFRGAVYGYTF.

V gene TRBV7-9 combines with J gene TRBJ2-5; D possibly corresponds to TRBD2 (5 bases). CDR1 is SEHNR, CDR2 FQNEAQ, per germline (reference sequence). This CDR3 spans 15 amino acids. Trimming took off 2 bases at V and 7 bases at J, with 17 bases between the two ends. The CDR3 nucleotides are TGTGCCAGCAGCTTAAACTCCGGAAGAGGGAGGACCCAGTACTTC. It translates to CASSLNSGRGRTQYF.

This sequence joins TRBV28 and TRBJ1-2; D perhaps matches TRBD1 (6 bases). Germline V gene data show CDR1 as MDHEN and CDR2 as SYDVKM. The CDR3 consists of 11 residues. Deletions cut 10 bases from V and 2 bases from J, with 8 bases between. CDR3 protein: CATGQNYGYTF. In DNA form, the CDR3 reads TGTGCCACCGGACAGAACTATGGCTACACCTTC.

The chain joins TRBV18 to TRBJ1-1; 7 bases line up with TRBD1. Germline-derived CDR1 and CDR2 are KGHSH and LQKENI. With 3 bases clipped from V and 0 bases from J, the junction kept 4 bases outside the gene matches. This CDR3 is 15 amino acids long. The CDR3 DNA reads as TGTGCCAGCTCACCGACAGGGAGCATGAACACTGAAGCTTTCTTT. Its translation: CASSPTGSMNTEAFF.

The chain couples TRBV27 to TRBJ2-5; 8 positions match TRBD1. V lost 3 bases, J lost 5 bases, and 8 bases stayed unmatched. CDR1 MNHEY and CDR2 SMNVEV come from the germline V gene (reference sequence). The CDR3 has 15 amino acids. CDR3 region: CASSFLGQGAETQYF. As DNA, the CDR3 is TGTGCCAGCAGTTTCCTTGGCCAGGGGGCGGAGACCCAGTACTTC.

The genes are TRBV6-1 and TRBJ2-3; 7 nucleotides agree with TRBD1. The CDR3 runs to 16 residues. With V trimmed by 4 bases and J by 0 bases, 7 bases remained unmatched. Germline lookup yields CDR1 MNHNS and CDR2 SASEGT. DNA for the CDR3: TGTGCCAGCAGTGTGATCGGGACAGCGAGCACAGATACGCAGTATTTT. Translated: CASSVIGTASTDTQYF.

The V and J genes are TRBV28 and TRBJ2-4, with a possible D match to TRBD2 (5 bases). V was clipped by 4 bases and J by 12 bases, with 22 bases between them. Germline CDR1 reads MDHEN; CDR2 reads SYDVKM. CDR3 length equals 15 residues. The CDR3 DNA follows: TGTGCCAGCAGTTCCTCCAACACCCCCGGGATGGGTCAGTACTTC. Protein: CASSSSNTPGMGQYF.